The 3 T cell receptor beta chains below were found in one sample sequenced in a study of neurological immune-mediated disorders. TCRdb re-called the 5' RACE reads through MiXCR, storing one row per CDR3 protein. This sample yields tens of thousands of distinct CDR3 sequences, of which about 13% are seen a single time; about 10% belongs to the top ten. The material sequenced was PBMCs. These receptors came from a woman in her sixties or seventies with HTLV-1-associated myelopathy (HAM/TSP).

This clonotype showed up many times. In DNA, the CDR3 is TGCGCCAGCAGCCCTACTGTAACAGGGGGTCTTGGTGAAAAACTGTTTTTT. This encodes CASSPTVTGGLGEKLFF. The chain links TRBV5-1 to TRBJ1-4; TRBD1 matches at 8 bases. The germline V gene has CDR1 SGHRS and CDR2 YFSETQ. The length of the CDR3 is 17 residues. V was clipped by 4 bases and J by 7 bases; unmatched bases: 15.

This clonotype was observed a handful of times. V and J are TRBV12-3 or TRBV12-4 and TRBJ2-1, with 13 nucleotides matching TRBD2. The CDR3 has 15 amino acids. Trimming cost V 4 bases and J 7 bases; bases outside gene matches: 4. The CDR3 nucleotides read TGTGCCAGCAGTTACAGGACTAGCGGGAGTAATGAGCAGTTCTTC. This sequence encodes CASSYRTSGSNEQFF.

This clonotype was observed many times. The chain has TRBV7-2 and TRBJ2-1; D gene ambiguous. V lost 5 bases and J 8 bases, leaving 16 bases between the germline ends. The CDR3 totals 14 residues. Germline-derived CDR1 and CDR2 are SGHTA and FQGNSA. DNA for the CDR3: TGTGCCAGCAGCAAACGTCGTGGTGTCGATGAGCAGTTCTTC. This gives the protein CASSKRRGVDEQFF.